This T cell receptor (beta chain) originates from a study of blood T cell repertoires in COVID-19. Study background: Samples of COVID-19 (acute and convalescent) were obtained from the United States, Italy and Spain. PBMCs, B-cell-depleted T cells, or T cells provided the cDNA or gDNA that made up the material.

The CDR3 contains 16 residues. CDR1 and CDR2 from the germline V gene are SGHVS and FNYEAQ. V was trimmed by 5 bases and J by 2 bases, leaving 19 bases between them. Methods used by the authors: Estimation of nucleated cell counts was performed using reference gene primer amplification. The table came from immunoSEQ multiplex PCR; TCRdb's copy has only in-frame clones and leaves some out. V and J calls and clone size are copied from that table; D and trimming were computed from the DNA. The profile covers fewer than 200,000 clones, with around 77% appearing a single time and roughly 2.8% taken by the ten largest.

The sequence came from a man between 65 and 79 years old with acute or convalescent COVID-19. Material: peripheral blood. The chain is built from TRBV7-6 and TRBJ2-7; tentatively, D is TRBD2 (6 bases). The CDR3 loop is CASSPYSAGGAYEQYF. The CDR3 coding sequence is TGTGCCAGCAGCCCATATAGTGCAGGAGGGGCCTACGAGCAGTACTTC.